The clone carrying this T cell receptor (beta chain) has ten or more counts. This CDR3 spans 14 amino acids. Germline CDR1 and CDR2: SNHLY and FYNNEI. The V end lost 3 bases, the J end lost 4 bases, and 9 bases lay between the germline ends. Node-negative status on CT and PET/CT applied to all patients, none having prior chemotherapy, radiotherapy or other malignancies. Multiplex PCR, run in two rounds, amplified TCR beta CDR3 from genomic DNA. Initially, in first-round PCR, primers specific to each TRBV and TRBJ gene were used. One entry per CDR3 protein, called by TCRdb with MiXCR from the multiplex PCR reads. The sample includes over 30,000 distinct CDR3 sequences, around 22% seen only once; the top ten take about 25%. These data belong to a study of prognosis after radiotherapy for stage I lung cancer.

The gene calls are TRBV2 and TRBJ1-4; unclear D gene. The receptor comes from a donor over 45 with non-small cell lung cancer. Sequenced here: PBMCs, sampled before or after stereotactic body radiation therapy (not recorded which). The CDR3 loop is CASSDWQLNEKLFF. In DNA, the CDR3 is TGTGCCAGCAGTGACTGGCAGCTTAATGAAAAACTGTTTTTT.